The TCR beta chain described here comes from a study of blood T cell repertoires in COVID-19. Turning to the study itself: The origin of the acute and convalescent COVID-19 samples was the United States, Italy and Spain.

Measured with immunoSEQ multiplex PCR; TCRdb has only the in-frame clones, and not every one. The sample records roughly 190,000 clones, over 70% being singletons. This CDR3 is built from 13 residues. The V end was cut by 8 bases, the J end by 1 base, with 10 bases between. Germline V gene sequence: CDR1 SGHNT, CDR2 YENEEA. Sequenced input: peripheral blood. The chain has TRBV11-3 and TRBJ2-3; tentative D call: TRBD2 (5 bases). This clonotype originated in a man in his 60s with acute or convalescent COVID-19. CDR3 DNA sequence: TGTGCCAGCGTAGCGTGGGGCACAGATACGCAGTATTTT. Translation: CASVAWGTDTQYF.